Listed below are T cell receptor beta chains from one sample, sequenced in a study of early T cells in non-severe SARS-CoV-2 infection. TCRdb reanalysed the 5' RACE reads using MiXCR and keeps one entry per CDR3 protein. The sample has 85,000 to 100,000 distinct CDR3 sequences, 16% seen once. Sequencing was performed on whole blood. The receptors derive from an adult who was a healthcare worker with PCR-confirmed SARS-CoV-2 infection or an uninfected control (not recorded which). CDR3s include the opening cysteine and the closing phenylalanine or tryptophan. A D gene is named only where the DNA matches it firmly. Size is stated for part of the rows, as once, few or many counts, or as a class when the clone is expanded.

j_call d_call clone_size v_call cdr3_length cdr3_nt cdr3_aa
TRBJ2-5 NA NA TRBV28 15 TGTGCCAGCAGAGAACACAGGGGAGGGCAAGAGACCCAGTACTTC CASREHRGGQETQYF
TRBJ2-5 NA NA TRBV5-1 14 TGCGCCAGCAGCGATAACGACTTGGAAGAGACCCAGTACTTC CASSDNDLEETQYF
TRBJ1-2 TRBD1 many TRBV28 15 TGTGCCAGCAGTTACCCCCAGGGGGGCGGCTATGGCTACACCTTC CASSYPQGGGYGYTF
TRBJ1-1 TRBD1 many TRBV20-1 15 TGCAGTGCTAGAAAGACTCGGACAGGGGGCACTGAAGCTTTCTTT CSARKTRTGGTEAFF
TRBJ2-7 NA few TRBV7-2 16 TGTGCCAGCAGCCCACTCTCCCGAGGGGGGGGCGGCGAGCAGTACTTC CASSPLSRGGGGEQYF
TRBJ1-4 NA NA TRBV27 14 TGTGCCAGCAGTTTAGGAGGGCAAGTGGAAAAACTGTTTTTT CASSLGGQVEKLFF
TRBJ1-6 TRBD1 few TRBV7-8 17 TGTGCCAGCAGCTTAGTCCCGGCAGGGGGAAATAATTCACCCCTCCACTTT CASSLVPAGGNNSPLHF
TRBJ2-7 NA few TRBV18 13 TGTGCCAGCTCACCAGGGGCGTCGGACGAGCAGTACTTC CASSPGASDEQYF
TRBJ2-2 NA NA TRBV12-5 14 TGTGCTAGTGGACTGGTAGGGATCACCGGGGAGCTGTTTTTT CASGLVGITGELFF
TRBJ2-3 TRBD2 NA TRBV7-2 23 TGTGCCAGCAGCTCGGAACGTCCCAGACGGAAAGGACTAGCGGGGGGCCCCACAGATACGCAGTATTTT CASSSERPRRKGLAGGPTDTQYF
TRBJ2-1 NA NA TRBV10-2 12 TGCGCCAGCAGTGAATCGTTCACTGAGCAGTTCTTC CASSESFTEQFF
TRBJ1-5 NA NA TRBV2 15 TGTGCCAGCAGTGAGGGCAGGGGTGGAAATCAGCCCCAGCATTTT CASSEGRGGNQPQHF
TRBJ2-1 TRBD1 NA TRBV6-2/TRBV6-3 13 TGTGCCAGCAGCGGACAGGGGGCGAATGAGCAGTTCTTC CASSGQGANEQFF
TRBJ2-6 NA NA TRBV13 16 TGTGCCAGCAGCTTACGAGGGATAACTGGGGCCAACGTCCTGACTTTC CASSLRGITGANVLTF
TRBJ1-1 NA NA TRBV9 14 TGTGCCAGCAGCCCGGACAGAGCGAACACTGAAGCTTTCTTT CASSPDRANTEAFF
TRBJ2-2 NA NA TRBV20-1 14 TGCAGTGCTAGGCGCAGGGGGAACACCGGGGAGCTGTTTTTT CSARRRGNTGELFF
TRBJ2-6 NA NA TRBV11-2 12 TGTGCCAGCAGCTTATATGACAACGTCCTGACTTTC CASSLYDNVLTF
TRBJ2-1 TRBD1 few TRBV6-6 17 TGTGCCAGCAGTTACGGTTTTAGGACAGGGCATGAAAATGAGCAGTTCTTC CASSYGFRTGHENEQFF
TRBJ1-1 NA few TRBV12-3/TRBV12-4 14 TGTGCCAGCAGCGTGGGGCTTTCGTTCACTGAAGCTTTCTTT CASSVGLSFTEAFF
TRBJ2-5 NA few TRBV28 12 TGTGCCAGCATGGGTTTCCAAGAGACCCAGTACTTC CASMGFQETQYF
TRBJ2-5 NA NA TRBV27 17 TGTGCCATCCCTGGGGGAAGACGACAGTCCTTCCAAGAGACCCAGTACTTC CAIPGGRRQSFQETQYF
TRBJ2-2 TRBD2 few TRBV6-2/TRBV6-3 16 TGTGCCAGCAGTCGACTCGGACTAGCGAACACCGGGGAGCTGTTTTTT CASSRLGLANTGELFF
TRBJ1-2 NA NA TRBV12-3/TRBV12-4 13 TGTGCCAGCAGTCCGACAGGAAACTATGGCTACACCTTC CASSPTGNYGYTF
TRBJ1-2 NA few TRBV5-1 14 TGCGCCAGCAGCTTTGGAAGGGCGGACTATGGCTACACCTTC CASSFGRADYGYTF
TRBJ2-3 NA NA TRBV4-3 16 TGCGCCAGTACAACCACCTGGGGGCGAACCACAGATACGCAGTATTTT CASTTTWGRTTDTQYF
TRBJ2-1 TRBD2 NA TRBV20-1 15 TGCAGTGCTAGAGATTCAGCTAGCGGGAGCCATGAGCAGTTCTTC CSARDSASGSHEQFF
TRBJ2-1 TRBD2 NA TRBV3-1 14 TGTGCCAGCAGCCGAAACCCGGGACTAACAAAGCAGTTCTTC CASSRNPGLTKQFF
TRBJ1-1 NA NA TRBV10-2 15 TGCGCCAGCAGTGGTTGGCAGGGAACGAACACTGAAGCTTTCTTT CASSGWQGTNTEAFF
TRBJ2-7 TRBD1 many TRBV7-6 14 TGTGCCAGCAGCTACGGGACAGGGGGATACGAGCAGTACTTC CASSYGTGGYEQYF
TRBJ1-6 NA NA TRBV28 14 TGTGCCTCAACCCAAAGTTTTCAATTGTCACCCCTCCACTTT CASTQSFQLSPLHF
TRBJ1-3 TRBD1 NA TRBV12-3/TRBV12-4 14 TGTGCCAGCAGTTCATCGGGACAGGGAAACACCATATATTTT CASSSSGQGNTIYF
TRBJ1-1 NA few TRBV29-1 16 TGCAGCGGGGCGGCGCGGCGGGGCAGGGTCAACACTGAAGCTTTCTTT CSGAARRGRVNTEAFF
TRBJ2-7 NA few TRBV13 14 TGTGCCAGCAACACGGGACACAATGTCTACGAGCAGTACTTC CASNTGHNVYEQYF
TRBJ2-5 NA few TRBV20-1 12 TGCAGTGCTACCAAGGGAAAAGAGACCCAGTACTTC CSATKGKETQYF
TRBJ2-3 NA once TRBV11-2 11 TGTGCCACCACTGGCTTGGGTACGCAGTATTTT CATTGLGTQYF
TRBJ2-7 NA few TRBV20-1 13 TGCAGTGCTAGAGATTCGAGCAGGGCGAATGAGTACTTC CSARDSSRANEYF
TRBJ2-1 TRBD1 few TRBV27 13 TGTGCCAGCAGTTTACAACAGGGGAATGAGCAGTTCTTC CASSLQQGNEQFF
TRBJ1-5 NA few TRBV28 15 TGTGCCAGCAGTTTCAGTTTTGGAGGCAATCAGCCCCAGCATTTT CASSFSFGGNQPQHF
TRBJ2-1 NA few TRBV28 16 TGTGCCAGCAGTTTATCGGAACAGGGCCCCTACAATGAGCAGTTCTTC CASSLSEQGPYNEQFF
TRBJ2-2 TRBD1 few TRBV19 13 TGTGCCGGACAGGGGGCGCTCGGCGGGGAGCTGTTTTTT CAGQGALGGELFF
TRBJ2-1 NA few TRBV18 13 TGTGCCAGCTCACGGAGCTCCTACAATGAGCAGTTCTTC CASSRSSYNEQFF
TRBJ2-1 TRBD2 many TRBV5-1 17 TGCGCCAGCAGCCCTCGGGAGGCTGGGGCCTCCTACAATGAGCAGTTCTTC CASSPREAGASYNEQFF
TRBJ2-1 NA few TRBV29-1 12 TGCAGCGCCTATTATAGCTGGGATGAGCAGTTCTTC CSAYYSWDEQFF
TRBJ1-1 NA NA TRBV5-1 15 TGCGCCAGCAGCCCGGACAGCGAGCGGGCCACTGAAGCTTTCTTT CASSPDSERATEAFF
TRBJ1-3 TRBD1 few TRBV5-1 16 TGCGCCAGCAGCTGGGGACAGGGGGCGCCTGGAAACACCATATATTTT CASSWGQGAPGNTIYF
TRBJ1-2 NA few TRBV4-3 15 TGCGCCAGCAGCCAAGTTAAGGGGGGGACCTATGGCTACACCTTC CASSQVKGGTYGYTF
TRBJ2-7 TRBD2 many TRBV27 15 TGTGCCAGCAGTCTGACTAGCCACTCCTCCTACGAGCAGTACTTC CASSLTSHSSYEQYF
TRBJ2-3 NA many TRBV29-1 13 TGCAGCGTCGGGGGCTTCGGCACAGATACGCAGTATTTT CSVGGFGTDTQYF
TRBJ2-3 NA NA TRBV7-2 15 TGTGCCAGCAGTCTAAGCCCAGAGAGCACAGATACGCAGTATTTT CASSLSPESTDTQYF
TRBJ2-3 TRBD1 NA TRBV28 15 TGTGCCAGCAGTTTAGGGGACAGGGCTACAGATACGCAGTATTTT CASSLGDRATDTQYF
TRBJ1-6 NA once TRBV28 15 TGTGCCAGCAGTTTAGCTAGGGCGGCGTGGTCACCCCTCCACTTT CASSLARAAWSPLHF
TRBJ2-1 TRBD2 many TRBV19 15 TGTGCCAGTAGTATACAGGGAGGGCCTTCGAATGAGCAGTTCTTC CASSIQGGPSNEQFF
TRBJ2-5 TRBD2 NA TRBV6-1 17 TGTGCCAGCAGTGAAGCCATCACTAGCGGCATCCAAGAGACCCAGTACTTC CASSEAITSGIQETQYF
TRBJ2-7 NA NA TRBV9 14 TGTGCCAGCAGCGTAGAGGCAGGGTCCTACGAGCAGTACTTC CASSVEAGSYEQYF
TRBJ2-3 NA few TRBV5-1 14 TGCGCCAGCAGCTGGGGGGACGAGGCAGATACGCAGTATTTT CASSWGDEADTQYF
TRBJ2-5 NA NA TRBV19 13 TGTGCCAGTAGTATTTGGGGCCAAGAGACCCAGTACTTC CASSIWGQETQYF
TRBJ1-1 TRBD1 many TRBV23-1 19 TGCGCCAGCAGTCAATCCCCGGACAGGGGTAGAAGAGTGAACACTGAAGCTTTCTTT CASSQSPDRGRRVNTEAFF
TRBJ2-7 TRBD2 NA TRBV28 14 TGTGCCAGCAGTTTAAGCGGGAGCAGGTACGAGCAGTACTTC CASSLSGSRYEQYF
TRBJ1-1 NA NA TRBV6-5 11 TGTGCCAGCAAGGACAGAAAAGAAGCTTTCTTT CASKDRKEAFF